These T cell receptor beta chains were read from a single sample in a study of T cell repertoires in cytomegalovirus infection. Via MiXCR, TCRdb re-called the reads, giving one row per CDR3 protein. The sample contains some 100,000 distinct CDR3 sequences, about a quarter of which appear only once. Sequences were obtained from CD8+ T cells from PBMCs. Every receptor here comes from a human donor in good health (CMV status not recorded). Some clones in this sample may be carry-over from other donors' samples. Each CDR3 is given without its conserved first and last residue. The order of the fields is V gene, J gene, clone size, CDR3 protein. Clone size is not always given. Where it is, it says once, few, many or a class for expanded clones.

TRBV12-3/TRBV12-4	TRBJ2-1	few	ASSPLGGNEQF
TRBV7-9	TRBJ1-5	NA	ASSLSGTASNQPQH
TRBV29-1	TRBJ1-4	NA	SVEDPVTAATNEKLF
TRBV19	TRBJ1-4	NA	ASSPRSGQGNEKLF
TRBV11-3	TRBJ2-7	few	ASSNPGLATTKEY
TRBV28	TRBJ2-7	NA	ASSFGVDEQY
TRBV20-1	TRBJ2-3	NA	SATGTSGNTDTQY
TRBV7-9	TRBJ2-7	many	ASSSGQDYEQY
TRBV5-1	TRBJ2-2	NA	ASSLAGVDTGELF
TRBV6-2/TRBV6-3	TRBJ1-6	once	AIGPLEGTNPPLH
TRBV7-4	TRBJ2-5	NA	ASSQPQGAKETQY
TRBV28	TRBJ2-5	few	ASSTFRGQEETQY
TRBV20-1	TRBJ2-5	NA	SARGQDRVDETQY
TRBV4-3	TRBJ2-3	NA	ASSHDTLAELPTDTQY
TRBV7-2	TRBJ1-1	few	ASSLSNTEAF
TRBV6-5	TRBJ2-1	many	ASSYSLSLPNNEQF
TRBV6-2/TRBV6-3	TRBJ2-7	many	ASRKIQRDSYEQY
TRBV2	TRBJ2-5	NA	ASSSWLEETQY
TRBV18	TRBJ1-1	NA	ASSPQTGAPEAF
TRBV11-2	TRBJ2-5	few	ASSPPGLADQETQY
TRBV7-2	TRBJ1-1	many	ASSLNRNTEAF
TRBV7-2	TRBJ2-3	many	ASSLLLAGLTDTQY
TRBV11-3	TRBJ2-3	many	ASSAGELYTDTQY
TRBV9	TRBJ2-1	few	ASSNPRLGGEYNEQF
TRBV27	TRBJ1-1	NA	ASSSMTGAF
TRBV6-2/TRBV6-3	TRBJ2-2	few	ASSRVSTGELF
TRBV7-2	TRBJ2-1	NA	ASRTNPSGSSEQF
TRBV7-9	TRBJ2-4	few	ASSLDGTGRNIQY
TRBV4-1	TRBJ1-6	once	ASSLGTAGTSPLH
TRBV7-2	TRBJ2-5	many	ASSLGTGNVETQY
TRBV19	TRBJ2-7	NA	ASSRSGGTYEQY
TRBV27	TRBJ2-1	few	ASIWTSGANEQF